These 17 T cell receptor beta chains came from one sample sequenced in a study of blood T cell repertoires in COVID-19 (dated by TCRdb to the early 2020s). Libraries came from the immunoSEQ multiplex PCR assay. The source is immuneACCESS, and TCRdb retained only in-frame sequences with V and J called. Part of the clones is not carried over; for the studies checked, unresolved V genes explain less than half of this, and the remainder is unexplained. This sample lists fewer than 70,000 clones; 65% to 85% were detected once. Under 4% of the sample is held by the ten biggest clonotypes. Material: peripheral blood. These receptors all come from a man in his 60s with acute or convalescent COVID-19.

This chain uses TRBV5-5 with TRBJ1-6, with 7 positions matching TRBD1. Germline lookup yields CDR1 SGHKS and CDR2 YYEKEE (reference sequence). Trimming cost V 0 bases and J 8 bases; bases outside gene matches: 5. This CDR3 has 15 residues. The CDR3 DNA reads TGTGCCAGCAGCTTGGCCGGGGACAGTTATTCACCCCTCCACTTT. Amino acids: CASSLAGDSYSPLHF.

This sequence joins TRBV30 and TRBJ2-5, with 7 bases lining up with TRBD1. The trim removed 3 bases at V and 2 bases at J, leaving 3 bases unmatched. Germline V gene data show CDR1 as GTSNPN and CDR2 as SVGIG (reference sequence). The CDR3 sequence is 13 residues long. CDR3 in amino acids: CAWSRDRQETQYF. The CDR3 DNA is TGTGCCTGGAGCAGGGACAGACAAGAGACCCAGTACTTC.

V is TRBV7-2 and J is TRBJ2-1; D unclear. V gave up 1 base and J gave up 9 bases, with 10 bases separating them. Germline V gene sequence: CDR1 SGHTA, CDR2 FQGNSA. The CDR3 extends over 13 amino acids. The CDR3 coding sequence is TGTGCCAGCAGCTTAGATCTAACGGGTGAGCAGTTCTTC. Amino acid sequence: CASSLDLTGEQFF.

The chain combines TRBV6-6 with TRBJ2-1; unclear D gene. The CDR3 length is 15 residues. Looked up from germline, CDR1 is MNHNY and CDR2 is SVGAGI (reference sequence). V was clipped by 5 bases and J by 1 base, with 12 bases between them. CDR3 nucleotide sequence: TGTGCCAGCAGTCCCCTAGACTCATCCTACAATGAGCAGTTCTTC. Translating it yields CASSPLDSSYNEQFF.

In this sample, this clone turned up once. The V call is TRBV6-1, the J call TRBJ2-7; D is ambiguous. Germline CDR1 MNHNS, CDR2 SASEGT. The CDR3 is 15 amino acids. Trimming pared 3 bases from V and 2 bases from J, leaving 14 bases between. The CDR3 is CASSERVYTPYEQYF. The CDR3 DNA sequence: TGTGCCAGCAGTGAGAGAGTATATACCCCCTACGAGCAGTACTTC.

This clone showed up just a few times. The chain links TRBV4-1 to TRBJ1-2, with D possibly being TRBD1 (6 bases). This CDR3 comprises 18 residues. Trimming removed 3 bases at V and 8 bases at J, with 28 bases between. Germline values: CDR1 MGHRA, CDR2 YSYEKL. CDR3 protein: CASSHRVPSGVSMGGYTF. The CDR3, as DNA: TGCGCCAGCAGCCACCGCGTACCCTCAGGGGTGTCCATGGGGGGCTACACCTTC.

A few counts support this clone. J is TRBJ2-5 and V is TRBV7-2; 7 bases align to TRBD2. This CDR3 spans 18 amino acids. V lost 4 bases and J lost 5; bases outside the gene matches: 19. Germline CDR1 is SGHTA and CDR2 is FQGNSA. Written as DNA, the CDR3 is TGTGCCAGCAGCTCCCCCCCCGGGACGCCTCCCGGGGGGGAGACCCAGTACTTC. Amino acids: CASSSPPGTPPGGETQYF.

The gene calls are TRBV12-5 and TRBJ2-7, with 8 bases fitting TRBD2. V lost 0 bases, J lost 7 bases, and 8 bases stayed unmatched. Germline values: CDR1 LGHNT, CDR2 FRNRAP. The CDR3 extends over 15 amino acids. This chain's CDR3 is CASGLVDGGAGEQYF. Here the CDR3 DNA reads TGTGCTAGTGGTTTGGTAGACGGGGGGGCCGGGGAGCAGTACTTC.

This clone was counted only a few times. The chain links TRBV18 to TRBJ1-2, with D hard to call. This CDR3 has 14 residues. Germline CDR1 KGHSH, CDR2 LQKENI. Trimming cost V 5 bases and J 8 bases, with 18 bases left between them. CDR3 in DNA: TGTGCCAGCTCATCAACCTCGGCTGACATCGGCTACACCTTC. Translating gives CASSSTSADIGYTF.

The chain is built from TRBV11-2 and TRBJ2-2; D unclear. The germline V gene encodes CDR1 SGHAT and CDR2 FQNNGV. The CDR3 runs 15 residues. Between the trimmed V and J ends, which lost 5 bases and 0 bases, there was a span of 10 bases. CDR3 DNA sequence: TGTGCCAGCAGCCGGTATACAGCGAACACCGGGGAGCTGTTTTTT. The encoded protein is CASSRYTANTGELFF.

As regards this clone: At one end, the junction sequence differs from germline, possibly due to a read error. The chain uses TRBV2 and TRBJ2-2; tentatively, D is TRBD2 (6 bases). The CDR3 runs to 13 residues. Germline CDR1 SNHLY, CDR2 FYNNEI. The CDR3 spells CARSGLGGGELFF. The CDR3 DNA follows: TGTGCCAGGAGTGGCCTGGGGGGCGGGGAGCTGTTTTTT.

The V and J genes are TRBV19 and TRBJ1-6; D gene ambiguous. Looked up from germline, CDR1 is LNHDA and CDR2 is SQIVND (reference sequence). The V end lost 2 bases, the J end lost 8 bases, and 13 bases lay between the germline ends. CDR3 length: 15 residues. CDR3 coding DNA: TGTGCCAGTAGTATAATTTACCGGGGTGATTCACCCCTCCACTTT. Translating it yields CASSIIYRGDSPLHF.

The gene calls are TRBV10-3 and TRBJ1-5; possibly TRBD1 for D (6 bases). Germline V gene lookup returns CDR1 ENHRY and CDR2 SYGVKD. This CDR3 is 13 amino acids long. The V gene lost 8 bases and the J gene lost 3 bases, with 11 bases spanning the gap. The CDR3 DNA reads TGTGCCATCCGGCAGGGGCCCAATCAGCCCCAGCATTTT. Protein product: CAIRQGPNQPQHF.

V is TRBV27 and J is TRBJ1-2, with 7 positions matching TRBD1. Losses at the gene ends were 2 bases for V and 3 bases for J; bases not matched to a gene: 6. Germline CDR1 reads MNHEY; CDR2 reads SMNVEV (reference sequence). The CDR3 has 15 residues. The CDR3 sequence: CASSLEGTDYYGYTF. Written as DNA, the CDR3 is TGTGCCAGCAGTTTAGAGGGGACAGACTACTATGGCTACACCTTC.

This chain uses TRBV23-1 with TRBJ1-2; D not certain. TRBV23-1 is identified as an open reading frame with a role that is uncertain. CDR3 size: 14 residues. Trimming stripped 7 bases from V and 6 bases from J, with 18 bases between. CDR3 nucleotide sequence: TGCGCCAGCACCCACCTAAGGAGGGAGGATGGCTACACCTTC. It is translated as CASTHLRREDGYTF.

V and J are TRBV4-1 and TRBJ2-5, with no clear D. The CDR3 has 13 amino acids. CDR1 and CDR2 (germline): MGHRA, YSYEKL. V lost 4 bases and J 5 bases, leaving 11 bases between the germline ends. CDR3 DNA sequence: TGCGCCAGCAGCCGATCTATCCTGGAGACCCAGTACTTC. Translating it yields CASSRSILETQYF.

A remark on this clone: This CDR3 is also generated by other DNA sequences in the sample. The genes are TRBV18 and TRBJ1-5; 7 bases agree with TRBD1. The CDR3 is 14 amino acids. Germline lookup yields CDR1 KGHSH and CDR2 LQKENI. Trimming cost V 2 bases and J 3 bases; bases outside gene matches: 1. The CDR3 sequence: CASSPTGDNQPQHF. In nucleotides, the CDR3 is TGTGCCAGCTCACCAACAGGGGACAATCAGCCCCAGCATTTT.